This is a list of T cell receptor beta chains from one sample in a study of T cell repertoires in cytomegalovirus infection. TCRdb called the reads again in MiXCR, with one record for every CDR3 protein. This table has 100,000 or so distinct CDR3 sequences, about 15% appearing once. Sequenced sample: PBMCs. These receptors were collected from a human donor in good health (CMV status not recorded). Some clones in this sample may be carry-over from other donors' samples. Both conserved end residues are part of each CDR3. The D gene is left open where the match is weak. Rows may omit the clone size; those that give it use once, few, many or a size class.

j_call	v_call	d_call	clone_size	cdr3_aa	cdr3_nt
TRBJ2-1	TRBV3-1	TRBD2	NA	CASSPGTIVGEQFF	TGTGCCAGCAGCCCTGGGACTATCGTAGGTGAGCAGTTCTTC
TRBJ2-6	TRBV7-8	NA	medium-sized	CASSPPRRISGANVLTF	TGTGCCAGCAGCCCCCCCCGACGAATCTCTGGGGCCAACGTCCTGACTTTC
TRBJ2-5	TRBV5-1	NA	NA	CASSLVFRGQETQYF	TGCGCCAGCAGCTTGGTGTTCCGGGGGCAAGAGACCCAGTACTTC
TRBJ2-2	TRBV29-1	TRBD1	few	CSVVRDRNTGELFF	TGCAGCGTTGTCCGGGACAGAAACACCGGGGAGCTGTTTTTT
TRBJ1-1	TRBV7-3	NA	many	CASSLAPGITEAFF	TGTGCCAGCAGCTTAGCTCCAGGGATCACTGAAGCTTTCTTT
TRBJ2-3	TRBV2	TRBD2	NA	CASSDGGATDTQYF	TGTGCCAGCAGTGACGGGGGGGCCACAGATACGCAGTATTTT
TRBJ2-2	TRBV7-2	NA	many	CASSSAGTTGELFF	TGTGCCAGCAGCTCGGCAGGGACCACCGGGGAGCTGTTTTTT
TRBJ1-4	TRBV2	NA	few	CASSATNEKLFF	TGTGCCAGCAGTGCGACTAATGAAAAACTGTTTTTT
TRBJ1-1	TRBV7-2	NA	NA	CASSRYSSLNTEAFF	TGTGCCAGCAGCCGGTACTCCAGCCTGAACACTGAAGCTTTCTTT
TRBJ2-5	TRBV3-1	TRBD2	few	CASRGLAERETQYF	TGTGCCAGCAGGGGACTAGCGGAACGAGAGACCCAGTACTTC
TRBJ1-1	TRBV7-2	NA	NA	CASSPSPAATEAFF	TGTGCCAGCAGCCCAAGCCCCGCGGCCACTGAAGCTTTCTTT
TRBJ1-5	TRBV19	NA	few	CASRSTPYVSSGKNQPQHF	TGTGCCAGTAGATCCACACCCTATGTCAGCAGTGGAAAGAATCAGCCCCAGCATTTT
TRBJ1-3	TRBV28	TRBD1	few	CASSLSQGTKNTIYF	TGTGCCAGCAGTTTATCACAGGGGACGAAAAACACCATATATTTT
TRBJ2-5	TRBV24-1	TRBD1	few	CATGEQGQETQYF	TGTGCCACCGGAGAACAGGGGCAAGAGACCCAGTACTTC
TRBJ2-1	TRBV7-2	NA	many	CASSFLTNEQFF	TGTGCCAGCAGCTTTCTCACTAATGAGCAGTTCTTC
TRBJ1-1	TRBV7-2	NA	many	CASSKREASEAFF	TGTGCCAGCAGCAAGAGAGAGGCTTCTGAAGCTTTCTTT
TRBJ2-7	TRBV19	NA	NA	CASSIEGSAYEQYF	TGTGCCAGTAGTATAGAAGGGAGCGCCTACGAGCAGTACTTC